This TCR beta chain was sequenced for a study of blood T cells in healthy people across ages. The germline V gene encodes CDR1 SGHRS and CDR2 YFSETQ. This CDR3 region has 15 residues. Trimming pared 3 bases from V and 1 base from J, leaving 13 bases between. In regard to this clonotype: Its antigen is not identified.

Through a sample-barcoded 5' primer and a J-beta primer mix, a second PCR was run for roughly 6 to 12 cycles. Every cDNA was tagged by a template-switch adaptor with 12 random nucleotides. Each CDR3 protein is one row after TCRdb ran MiXCR on the 5' RACE reads. The sample carries some 1.5 million distinct CDR3 sequences, roughly 30% recorded once. Broader study findings: A strong correlation was seen between TCR beta diversity and naive T cell percentage.

This chain connects TRBV5-1 to TRBJ1-2; D unclear. The sequence was collected from a woman aged 25 to 39 in good health. The sample was blood. CDR3: CASSSNPQINYGYTF. DNA of the CDR3: TGCGCCAGCAGCTCAAACCCGCAAATTAACTATGGCTACACCTTC.